This TCR beta chain derives from a study of lymphopenia after photon versus proton radiotherapy. Notes on the study in general: Survival link was tested only in deceased patients; proton benefit remains a possibility. Proton therapy kept repertoires fairly stable, unlike photons, which gained effector/memory cells. Oligoclonal CD8+ Temra expansion after nadir drove photon patients' diversity drop. Post-nadir TCR diversity decline inversely tracked overall survival among those who died.

Assay: immunoSEQ multiplex PCR; the TCRdb copy retains only in-frame clones and omits some. The data show tens of thousands of clones, approximately 95% seen once. Comment on this clone: The antigen is unknown.

The source material was peripheral blood, sampled from a patient treated with photon-based radiotherapy. The sequence derives from a woman between 45 and 65 years old with cholangiocarcinoma.

The CDR3 DNA sequence: TGTGCCAGTAGTTTCCCGACAGTAAGTGAAAAACTGTTTTTT. Its protein is CASSFPTVSEKLFF. This chain joins TRBV19 and TRBJ1-4; D possibly corresponds to TRBD1 (5 bases). This CDR3 spans 14 amino acids. Trimming cost V 5 bases and J 7 bases, with 14 bases left between them. Germline V gives CDR1 LNHDA, CDR2 SQIVND (reference sequence).